This T cell receptor beta chain was sequenced for a study of graft-versus-host responses after intestinal transplantation. Researchers processed graft tissue to release intraepithelial and lamina propria lymphocytes. This CDR3 is 13 amino acids long. The V and J ends lost 0 bases and 12 bases respectively, with 15 bases between them. Germline V gene sequence: CDR1 MNHNS, CDR2 SASEGT. Clones were sequenced by immunoSEQ multiplex PCR, and TCRdb holds only the in-frame ones, with some missing. The sample lists about 20,000 clones, around 78% occurring once. Source: ileum tissue, taken 12 days after intestinal transplant. The genes are TRBV6-1 and TRBJ2-7, with D possibly being TRBD1 (5 bases). This sequence originates from a human patient who received an intestinal transplant, so some T cells may come from the graft donor. CDR3 sequence: CASSEADTAIRYF. The CDR3 region has the DNA TGTGCCAGCAGTGAAGCGGACACAGCGATTCGGTACTTC.